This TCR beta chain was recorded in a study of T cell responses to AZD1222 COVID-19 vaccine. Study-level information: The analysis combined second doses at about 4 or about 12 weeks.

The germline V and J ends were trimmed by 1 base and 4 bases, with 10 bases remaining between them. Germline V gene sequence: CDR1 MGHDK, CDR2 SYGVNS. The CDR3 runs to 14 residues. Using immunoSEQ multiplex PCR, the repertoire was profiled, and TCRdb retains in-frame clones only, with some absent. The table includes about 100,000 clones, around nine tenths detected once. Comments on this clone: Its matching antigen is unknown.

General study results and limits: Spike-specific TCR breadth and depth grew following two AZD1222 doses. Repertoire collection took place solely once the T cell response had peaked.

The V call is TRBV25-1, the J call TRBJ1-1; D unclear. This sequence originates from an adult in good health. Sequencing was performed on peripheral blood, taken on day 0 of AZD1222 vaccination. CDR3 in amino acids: CASSESVVFTEAFF. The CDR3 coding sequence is TGTGCCAGCAGTGAATCGGTGGTGTTCACTGAAGCTTTCTTT.